The table lists the clone carrying this T cell receptor beta chain with a count of one. As yet, its antigen is unknown. CDR1 is SGHRS and CDR2 is YFSETQ in the germline V gene. With 4 bases removed from V and 1 base from J, the gap between germline ends came to 11 bases. The CDR3 sequence is 14 residues long. The data are from a study of T cell responses to AZD1222 COVID-19 vaccine. Broader study findings: Spike-specific TCR depth and breadth grew after two AZD1222 doses.

Repertoires were generated with immunoSEQ multiplex PCR, while TCRdb's copy carries only in-frame clones and drops some. The sample lists some 180,000 clones, over 80% seen once, with 5% to 7% in the top ten. The V gene is TRBV5-1, the J gene TRBJ2-5; a weak D match, TRBD1 (6 bases). This TCR was sampled from an adult in good health. Sequencing used peripheral blood, obtained on day 0 of AZD1222 vaccination. The CDR3 loop is CASSGGQAQETQYF. The CDR3 DNA reads TGCGCCAGCAGCGGGGGCCAGGCCCAAGAGACCCAGTACTTC.